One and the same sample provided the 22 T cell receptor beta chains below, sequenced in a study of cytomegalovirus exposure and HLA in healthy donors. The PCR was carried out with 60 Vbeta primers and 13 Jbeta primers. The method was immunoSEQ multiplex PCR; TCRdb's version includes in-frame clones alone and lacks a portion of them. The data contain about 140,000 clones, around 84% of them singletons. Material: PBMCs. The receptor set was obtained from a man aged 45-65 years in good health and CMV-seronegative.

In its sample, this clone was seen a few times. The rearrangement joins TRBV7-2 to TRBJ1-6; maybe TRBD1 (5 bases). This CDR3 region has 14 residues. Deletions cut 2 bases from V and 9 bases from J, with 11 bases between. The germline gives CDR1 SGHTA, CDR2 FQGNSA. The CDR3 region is CASSLQGLGSPLHF. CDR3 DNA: TGTGCCAGCAGCTTACAGGGTTTAGGTTCACCCCTCCACTTT. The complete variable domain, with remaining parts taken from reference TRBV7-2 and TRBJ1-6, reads GAGVSQSPSNKVTEKGKDVELRCDPISGHTALYWYRQSLGQGLEFLIYFQGNSAPDKSGLPSDRFSAERTGGSVSTLTIQRTQQEDSAVYLCASSLQGLGSPLHFGNGTRLTVT.

In DNA form, the CDR3 reads TGTGCCAGCAGCTTATCGACTACCACCTGGTTCCAAGAGACCCAGTACTTC. Protein product: CASSLSTTTWFQETQYF. This sequence joins TRBV7-9 and TRBJ2-5, with a tentative D call TRBD2 (5 bases). Germline loops: CDR1 SEHNR, CDR2 FQNEAQ (reference sequence). The length of the CDR3 is 17 residues. Trimming left V 2 bases short and J 1 base short, with 17 bases between.

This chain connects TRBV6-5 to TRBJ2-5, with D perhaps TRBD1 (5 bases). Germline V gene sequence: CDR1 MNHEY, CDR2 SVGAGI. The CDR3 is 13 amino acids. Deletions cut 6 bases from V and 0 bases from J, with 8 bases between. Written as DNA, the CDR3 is TGTGCCAGCAGAGGACATAACCAAGAGACCCAGTACTTC. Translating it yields CASRGHNQETQYF.

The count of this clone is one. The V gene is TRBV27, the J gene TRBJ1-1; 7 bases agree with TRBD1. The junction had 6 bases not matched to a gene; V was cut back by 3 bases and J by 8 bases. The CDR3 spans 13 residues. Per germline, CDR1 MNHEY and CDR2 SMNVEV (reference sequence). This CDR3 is CASSFMGTAEAFF. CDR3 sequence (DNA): TGTGCCAGCAGTTTCATGGGGACAGCCGAAGCTTTCTTT.

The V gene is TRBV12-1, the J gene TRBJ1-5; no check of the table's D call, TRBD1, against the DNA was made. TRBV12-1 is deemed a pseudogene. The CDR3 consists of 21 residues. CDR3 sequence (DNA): TGTGCCAGCAGCCCACCCACGGTGAAAGGACAGGCGGCCCATAGCAATCAGCCCCAGCATTTT. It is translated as CASSPPTVKGQAAHSNQPQHF.

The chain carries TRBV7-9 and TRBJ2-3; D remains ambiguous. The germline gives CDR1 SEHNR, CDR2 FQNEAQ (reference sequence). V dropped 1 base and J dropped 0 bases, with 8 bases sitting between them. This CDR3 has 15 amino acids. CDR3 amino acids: CASSLVVSSTDTQYF. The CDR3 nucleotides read TGTGCCAGCAGCTTAGTCGTCTCGAGCACAGATACGCAGTATTTT.

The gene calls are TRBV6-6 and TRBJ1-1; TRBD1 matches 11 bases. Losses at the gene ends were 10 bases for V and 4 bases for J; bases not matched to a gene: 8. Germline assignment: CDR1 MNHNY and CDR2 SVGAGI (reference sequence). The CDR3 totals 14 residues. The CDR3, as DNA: TGTGCCATTCAGGACAGGGGGCAGGGCACTGAAGCTTTCTTT. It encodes CAIQDRGQGTEAFF.

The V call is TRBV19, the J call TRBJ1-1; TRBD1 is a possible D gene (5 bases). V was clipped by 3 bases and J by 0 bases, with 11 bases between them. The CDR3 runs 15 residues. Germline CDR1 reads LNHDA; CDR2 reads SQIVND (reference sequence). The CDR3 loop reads CASSMLGPLNTEAFF. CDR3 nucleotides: TGTGCCAGTAGTATGTTGGGGCCCCTGAACACTGAAGCTTTCTTT.

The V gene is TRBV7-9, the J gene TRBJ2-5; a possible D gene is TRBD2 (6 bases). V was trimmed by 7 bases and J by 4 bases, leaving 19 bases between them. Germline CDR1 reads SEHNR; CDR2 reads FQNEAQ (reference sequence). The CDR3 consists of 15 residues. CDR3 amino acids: CASNAAGPIPETQYF. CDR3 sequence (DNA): TGTGCCAGCAACGCAGCGGGCCCTATCCCAGAGACCCAGTACTTC.

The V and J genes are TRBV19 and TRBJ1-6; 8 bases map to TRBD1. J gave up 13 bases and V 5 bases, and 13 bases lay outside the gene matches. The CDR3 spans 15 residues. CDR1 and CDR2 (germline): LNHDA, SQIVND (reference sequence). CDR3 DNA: TGTGCCAGTAGTCCGCAACCTCGGACAGGGTCGCCCCTCCACTTT. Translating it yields CASSPQPRTGSPLHF.

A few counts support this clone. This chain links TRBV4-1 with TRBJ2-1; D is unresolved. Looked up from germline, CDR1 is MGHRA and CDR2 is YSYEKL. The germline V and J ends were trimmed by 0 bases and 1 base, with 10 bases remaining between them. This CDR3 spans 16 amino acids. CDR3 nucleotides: TGCGCCAGCAGCCAAGATCGGAGTCTTTCCTACAATGAGCAGTTCTTC. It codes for CASSQDRSLSYNEQFF.

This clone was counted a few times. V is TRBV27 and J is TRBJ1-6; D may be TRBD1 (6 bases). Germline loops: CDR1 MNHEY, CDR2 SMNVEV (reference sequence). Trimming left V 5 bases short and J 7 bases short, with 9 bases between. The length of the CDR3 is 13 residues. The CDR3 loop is CASSPGQNSPLHF. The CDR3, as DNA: TGTGCCAGCAGTCCCGGACAGAATTCACCCCTCCACTTT.

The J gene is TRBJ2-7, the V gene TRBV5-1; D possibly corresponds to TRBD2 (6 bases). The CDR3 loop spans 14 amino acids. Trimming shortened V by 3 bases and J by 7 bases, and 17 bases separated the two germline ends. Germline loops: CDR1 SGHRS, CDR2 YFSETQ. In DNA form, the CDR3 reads TGCGCCAGCAGCTCGGGACTCCCTGGGGGGGAGCAGTACTTC. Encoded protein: CASSSGLPGGEQYF.

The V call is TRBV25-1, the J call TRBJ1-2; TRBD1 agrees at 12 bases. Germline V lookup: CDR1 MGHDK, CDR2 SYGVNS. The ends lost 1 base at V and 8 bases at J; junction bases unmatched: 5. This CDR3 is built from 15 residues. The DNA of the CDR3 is TGTGCCAGCAGTGAATTAGGGACAGGGGGCTTGGGCTACACCTTC. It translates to CASSELGTGGLGYTF.

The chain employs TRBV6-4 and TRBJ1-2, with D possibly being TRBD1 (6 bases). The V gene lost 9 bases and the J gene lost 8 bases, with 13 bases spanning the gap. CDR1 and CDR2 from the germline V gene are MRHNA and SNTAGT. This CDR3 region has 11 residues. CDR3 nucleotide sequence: TGTGCCAGTCGACAGGTCGACGGCTACACCTTC. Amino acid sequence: CASRQVDGYTF.

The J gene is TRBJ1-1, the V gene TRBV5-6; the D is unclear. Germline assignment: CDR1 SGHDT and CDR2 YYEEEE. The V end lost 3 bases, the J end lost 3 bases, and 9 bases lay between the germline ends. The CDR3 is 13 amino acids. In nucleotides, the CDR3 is TGTGCCAGCAGCTCATTTAGAGACACTGAAGCTTTCTTT. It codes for CASSSFRDTEAFF.

The CDR3 sequence: CASSRQGTNEQFF. The CDR3, as DNA: TGTGCCAGCTCACGACAGGGAACCAATGAGCAGTTCTTC. The chain combines TRBV18 with TRBJ2-1; TRBD1 agrees at 7 bases. Germline V gene lookup returns CDR1 KGHSH and CDR2 LQKENI. The CDR3 consists of 13 residues. V shed 4 bases and J 6 bases; nucleotides not matched to a gene: 3. The variable domain in full, completed from reference TRBV18 and TRBJ2-1, reads NAGVMQNPRHLVRRRGQEARLRCSPMKGHSHVYWYRQLPEEGLKFMVYLQKENIIDESGMPKERFSAEFPKEGPSILRIQQVVRGDSAAYFCASSRQGTNEQFFGPGTRLTVL.

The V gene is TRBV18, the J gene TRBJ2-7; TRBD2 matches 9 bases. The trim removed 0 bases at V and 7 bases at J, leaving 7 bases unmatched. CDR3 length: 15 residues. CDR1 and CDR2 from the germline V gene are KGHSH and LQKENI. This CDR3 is CASSPPRGGAGEQYF. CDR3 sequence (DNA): TGTGCCAGCTCACCACCGCGCGGGGGGGCGGGAGAGCAGTACTTC.

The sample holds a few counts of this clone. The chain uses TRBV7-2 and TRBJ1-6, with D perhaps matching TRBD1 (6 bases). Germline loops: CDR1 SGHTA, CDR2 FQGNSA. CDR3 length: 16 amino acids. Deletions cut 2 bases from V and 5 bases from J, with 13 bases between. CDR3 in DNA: TGTGCCAGCAGCTTACGGGCCCAGGGGAATAATTCACCCCTCCACTTT. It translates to CASSLRAQGNNSPLHF.

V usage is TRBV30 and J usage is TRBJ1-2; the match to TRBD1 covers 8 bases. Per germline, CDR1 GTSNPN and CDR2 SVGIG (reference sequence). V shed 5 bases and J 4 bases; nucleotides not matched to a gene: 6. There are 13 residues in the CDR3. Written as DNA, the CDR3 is TGTGCCTGGGGACCGGGACAGGTCTATGGCTACACCTTC. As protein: CAWGPGQVYGYTF.

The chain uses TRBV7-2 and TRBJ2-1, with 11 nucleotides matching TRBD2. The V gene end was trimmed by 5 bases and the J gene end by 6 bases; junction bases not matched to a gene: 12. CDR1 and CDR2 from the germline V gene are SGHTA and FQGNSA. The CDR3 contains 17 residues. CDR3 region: CASSQGPSGGRANEQFF. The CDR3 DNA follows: TGTGCCAGCAGCCAGGGGCCTAGCGGGGGGAGGGCCAATGAGCAGTTCTTC.

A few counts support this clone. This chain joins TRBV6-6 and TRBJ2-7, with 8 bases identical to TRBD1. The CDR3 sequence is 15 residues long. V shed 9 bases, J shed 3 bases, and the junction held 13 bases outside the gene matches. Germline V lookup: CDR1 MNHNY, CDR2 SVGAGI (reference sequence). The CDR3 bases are TGTGCCAGTAAGACCGATCCGGGACAGGACTACGAGCAGTACTTC. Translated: CASKTDPGQDYEQYF.